A single sample is the source of the 29 T cell receptor beta chains below, sequenced in a study of response to subunit inactivated influenza vaccine. TCRdb independently ran MiXCR on the RT-PCR reads; one entry per CDR3 protein. This sample carries more than 500,000 distinct CDR3 sequences, 11% of them seen once, and the ten largest clones take approximately 11%. This same sample was also taken into another study, of T cells expressing NK-cell markers. Turning to that study: UMIs accompanied the 5'RACE template switching by which TCR beta cDNA was made.

Sample: PBMCs from blood, taken on the day of vaccination. Source of these receptors: a man aged 45 to 65 who received an inactivated influenza vaccine.

The V gene is TRBV20-1, the J gene TRBJ2-5; D uncertain. Looked up from germline, CDR1 is DFQATT and CDR2 is SNEGSKA (reference sequence). Trimming took 0 bases from V and 2 from J, leaving 10 bases between them. CDR3 length equals 14 residues. This CDR3 reads CSARDLHRQETQYF. For the CDR3, the DNA is TGCAGTGCTAGAGATCTGCACAGACAAGAGACCCAGTACTTC.

The CDR3 coding sequence is TGTGCCAGCAGCGTGTACCGGGACAGCTCCTACGAGCAGTACTTC. Its protein product is CASSVYRDSSYEQYF. The genes are TRBV7-9 and TRBJ2-7, with 7 bases fitting TRBD1. The CDR3 runs to 15 residues. J gave up 0 bases and V 5 bases, and 7 bases lay outside the gene matches. Germline V CDR1 and CDR2: SEHNR, FQNEAQ (reference sequence).

The sample holds a few counts of this clonotype. The chain has TRBV7-9 and TRBJ2-3; the D gene is possibly TRBD2 (7 bases). V was clipped by 1 base and J by 8 bases, with 16 bases between them. Germline CDR1 and CDR2: SEHNR and FQNEAQ (reference sequence). The CDR3 is 15 residues long. CDR3 protein: CASSLGWGGLATQYF. CDR3 coding DNA: TGTGCCAGCAGCTTAGGTTGGGGGGGCCTGGCTACGCAGTATTTT.

This clonotype was counted between two and nine times. The chain is built from TRBV12-3 or TRBV12-4 and TRBJ2-2; possible D gene TRBD2, 5 bases. This CDR3 region has 14 residues. V lost 7 bases and J 5 bases, leaving 14 bases between the germline ends. The CDR3: CASTLRSGTGELFF. CDR3 nucleotides: TGTGCCAGCACCCTACGTTCGGGAACCGGGGAGCTGTTTTTT.

V gene TRBV4-3 combines with J gene TRBJ2-2; D remains unclear. Germline V gene data show CDR1 as LGHNA and CDR2 as YSLEER. The CDR3 is 13 residues long. V lost 1 base and J 7 bases, leaving 7 bases between the germline ends. The CDR3 DNA follows: TGCGCCAGCAGCCAAGTGAGGAACGGGGAGCTGTTTTTT. Translated, it gives CASSQVRNGELFF.

CDR3 protein: CASSPFPGPGETQYF. The CDR3 DNA reads TGCGCCAGCAGCCCTTTCCCGGGCCCTGGTGAGACCCAGTACTTC. V and J are TRBV5-1 and TRBJ2-5, with unresolved D. The CDR3 extends over 15 amino acids. Trimming removed 4 bases from V and 5 bases from J, with 18 bases in between. CDR1 and CDR2 from the germline V gene are SGHRS and YFSETQ.

This clonotype was seen a handful of times. The V gene is TRBV27, the J gene TRBJ2-1, with 8 bases fitting TRBD2. V dropped 5 bases and J dropped 4; count of bases not matched to a gene: 13. Germline V gene lookup returns CDR1 MNHEY and CDR2 SMNVEV (reference sequence). The CDR3 loop spans 17 amino acids. The CDR3 DNA is TGTGCCAGCAGTAAGGACTCGAGGACTAGCTTATACAATGAGCAGTTCTTC. Residues: CASSKDSRTSLYNEQFF.

This clonotype was seen at least ten times. At one end, the junction sequence differs from germline, possibly due to a read error. The chain employs TRBV5-1 and TRBJ2-7, with 7 bases identical to TRBD2. Germline V gene lookup returns CDR1 SGHRS and CDR2 YFSETQ. This CDR3 spans 14 amino acids. CDR3 DNA: TGTGCCAGCAGTTTGGGGGGGAACAGCTACGAGCAGTACTTC. This codes for CASSLGGNSYEQYF.

This clonotype was recorded a few times. This chain joins TRBV27 and TRBJ1-2; perhaps TRBD1 as D (6 bases). Trimming left V 3 bases short and J 4 bases short, with 21 bases between. Germline V CDR1 and CDR2: MNHEY, SMNVEV (reference sequence). This CDR3 has 17 amino acids. The CDR3 DNA sequence: TGTGCCAGCAGTTTTTTTGGGACATCTGTTTTTGGCTATGGCTACACCTTC. Amino acids: CASSFFGTSVFGYGYTF.

The chain joins TRBV28 to TRBJ2-2, with a tentative D call TRBD2 (6 bases). Germline V gene lookup returns CDR1 MDHEN and CDR2 SYDVKM. This CDR3 comprises 16 residues. V dropped 1 base and J dropped 0 bases, with 9 bases sitting between them. The CDR3 coding sequence is TGTGCCAGCAGTTTATTTGGCGGGACGAACACCGGGGAGCTGTTTTTT. This sequence encodes CASSLFGGTNTGELFF.

J is TRBJ2-3 and V is TRBV7-9; 7 bases are shared with TRBD2. Germline V gives CDR1 SEHNR, CDR2 FQNEAQ (reference sequence). The CDR3 is 15 residues long. V trimming: 3 bases; J trimming: 0 bases; junction bases outside the gene matches: 3. The CDR3 spells CASSFSSGSTDTQYF. CDR3 coding DNA: TGTGCCAGCAGCTTCTCTAGCGGCAGCACAGATACGCAGTATTTT.

The chain has TRBV25-1 and TRBJ2-7; TRBD2 aligns across 7 bases. V shed 2 bases, J shed 6 bases, and the junction held 4 bases outside the gene matches. The germline gives CDR1 MGHDK, CDR2 SYGVNS. The CDR3 extends over 13 amino acids. The CDR3 sequence is CASSEIGGGEQYF. CDR3 in DNA: TGTGCCAGCAGTGAAATAGGCGGGGGCGAGCAGTACTTC.

This clonotype appeared many times. This chain links TRBV10-3 with TRBJ1-4; D perhaps matches TRBD1 (5 bases). The CDR3 is made up of 15 amino acids. V dropped 2 bases and J dropped 6 bases, with 13 bases sitting between them. Germline CDR1 is ENHRY and CDR2 is SYGVKD. CDR3: CAISEPGLEDEKLFF. The CDR3 bases are TGTGCCATCAGTGAGCCGGGACTAGAGGATGAAAAACTGTTTTTT.

The chain uses TRBV4-3 and TRBJ2-1; 8 bases are a match to TRBD2. Germline V CDR1 and CDR2: LGHNA, YSLEER. Trimming took 2 bases from V and 6 from J; bases not matched to a gene: 12. This CDR3 has 17 residues. The CDR3 protein is CASSQSFPGLVRNEQFF. DNA for the CDR3: TGCGCCAGCAGCCAATCGTTCCCGGGACTAGTCCGCAATGAGCAGTTCTTC.

This clonotype was seen at least ten times. The genes are TRBV7-6 and TRBJ2-2, with 7 positions matching TRBD2. Trimming took 1 base from V and 6 from J; bases not matched to a gene: 2. The CDR3 spans 14 residues. Germline assignment: CDR1 SGHVS and CDR2 FNYEAQ. CDR3 nucleotide sequence: TGTGCCAGCAGCTTAGAACTAGCGTCCGGGGAGCTGTTTTTT. The encoded protein is CASSLELASGELFF.

This sequence joins TRBV3-1 and TRBJ2-7; 12 nucleotides align to TRBD2. Trimming took 3 bases from V and 4 from J; bases not matched to a gene: 7. This CDR3 has 16 amino acids. Germline V gene sequence: CDR1 LGHDT, CDR2 YNNKEL (reference sequence). CDR3 DNA sequence: TGTGCCAGCAGCCAGGCGACTAGCGGGAGAATGTACGAGCAGTACTTC. Its translation is CASSQATSGRMYEQYF.

The V gene is TRBV6-2 or TRBV6-3, the J gene TRBJ2-5; tentatively, D is TRBD1 or TRBD2 (5 bases each). V dropped 5 bases and J dropped 5 bases, with 18 bases sitting between them. The CDR3 is 15 amino acids. The germline CDR1 and CDR2 sequences are MNHEY and SVGEGT. CDR3 protein: CASSDTGTPWETQYF. CDR3 nucleotide sequence: TGTGCCAGCAGTGATACCGGGACCCCTTGGGAGACCCAGTACTTC.

The V call is TRBV7-7, the J call TRBJ2-5; possible D gene TRBD1, 5 bases. V dropped 1 base and J dropped 1 base, with 10 bases sitting between them. CDR3 length equals 15 residues. The germline gives CDR1 SSHAT, CDR2 FNYEAQ (reference sequence). Here the CDR3 DNA reads TGTGCCAGCAGCTTAGAGGCAGGGCCCCAAGAGACCCAGTACTTC. This encodes CASSLEAGPQETQYF. Using reference TRBV7-7 and TRBJ2-5 for the parts outside the CDR3, the full variable domain is GAGVSQSPRYKVTKRGQDVTLRCDPISSHATLYWYQQALGQGPEFLTYFNYEAQPDKSGLPSDRFSAERPEGSISTLTIQRTEQRDSAMYRCASSLEAGPQETQYFGPGTRLLVL.

The chain employs TRBV5-1 and TRBJ2-5; D is ambiguous. Trimming removed 4 bases at V and 4 bases at J, with 5 bases between. Germline-derived CDR1 and CDR2 are SGHRS and YFSETQ. The CDR3 length is 11 residues. DNA of the CDR3: TGCGCCAGCAGCGGCGCAGAGACCCAGTACTTC. This sequence encodes CASSGAETQYF.

This clonotype has more than one count but fewer than ten. The gene calls are TRBV9 and TRBJ2-1; TRBD1 aligns across 9 bases. The CDR3 totals 17 residues. With V trimmed by 2 bases and J by 4 bases, 10 bases remained unmatched. Germline V gene sequence: CDR1 SGDLS, CDR2 YYNGEE. This CDR3 is CASSVNPGTGIYNEQFF. The CDR3 nucleotides read TGTGCCAGCAGCGTTAACCCCGGGACAGGGATATACAATGAGCAGTTCTTC.

The table lists this clonotype with many counts. This chain joins TRBV6-2 or TRBV6-3 and TRBJ2-5; D unclear. Looked up from germline, CDR1 is MNHEY and CDR2 is SVGEGT. The V end lost 5 bases, the J end lost 5 bases, and 6 bases lay between the germline ends. The length of the CDR3 is 11 residues. The CDR3 region is CASSQRETQYF. In DNA form, the CDR3 reads TGTGCCAGCAGTCAAAGGGAGACCCAGTACTTC.

The genes are TRBV28 and TRBJ2-7; D is possibly TRBD1 (5 bases). Per germline, CDR1 MDHEN and CDR2 SYDVKM. V lost 10 bases and J 3 bases, leaving 13 bases between the germline ends. The CDR3 runs 12 residues. CDR3: CATTGGIYEQYF. The CDR3 DNA follows: TGTGCCACTACAGGCGGAATCTACGAGCAGTACTTC.

The chain recombines TRBV4-3 with TRBJ2-7; no reliable D call. The CDR3 contains 13 residues. V dropped 0 bases and J dropped 3 bases, with 6 bases sitting between them. Germline V gene sequence: CDR1 LGHNA, CDR2 YSLEER. The CDR3 DNA reads as TGCGCCAGCAGCCAAGATGCCCGCTACGAGCAGTACTTC. Amino acids: CASSQDARYEQYF.

This clonotype was observed a few times. The genes are TRBV20-1 and TRBJ2-2; TRBD2 matches 8 bases. CDR1 is DFQATT and CDR2 is SNEGSKA in the germline V gene (reference sequence). The CDR3 runs to 15 residues. V lost 2 bases, J lost 4 bases, and 6 bases stayed unmatched. The CDR3, as DNA: TGCAGTGCTAGAAACCCCGGGAGGGCCACCGGGGAGCTGTTTTTT. It specifies CSARNPGRATGELFF.

The chain uses TRBV9 and TRBJ2-7; 8 nucleotides align to TRBD1. The CDR3 has 14 residues. The germline CDR1 and CDR2 sequences are SGDLS and YYNGEE. V lost 4 bases, J lost 2 bases, and 5 bases stayed unmatched. CDR3 nucleotide sequence: TGTGCCAGCAGCTCGGGACAGGTTACCTACGAGCAGTACTTC. This gives the protein CASSSGQVTYEQYF.

Comment on this clonotype: Mismatch with germline at one junction end may stem from a read error. The rearrangement joins TRBV2 to TRBJ2-1, with D perhaps matching TRBD1 or TRBD2 (6 bases each). The CDR3 contains 14 residues. Looked up from germline, CDR1 is SNHLY and CDR2 is FYNNEI. The CDR3 DNA follows: TGTGCCGGCAGCTCTAGCGTAGGGGGTAATGAGCAGTTCTTC. It specifies CAGSSSVGGNEQFF.

The V call is TRBV3-1, the J call TRBJ2-7; the D is unclear. CDR3 size: 16 residues. Germline CDR1 reads LGHDT; CDR2 reads YNNKEL (reference sequence). Trimming cost V 6 bases and J 0 bases, with 18 bases left between them. CDR3 sequence (DNA): TGTGCCAGCAGTCGCAGCTCAGGACGGAGCTCCTACGAGCAGTACTTC. Translating gives CASSRSSGRSSYEQYF.

The chain employs TRBV11-2 and TRBJ2-5, with D unclear. Germline V gene data show CDR1 as SGHAT and CDR2 as FQNNGV. The V and J ends lost 5 bases and 5 bases respectively, with 12 bases between them. The CDR3 extends over 13 amino acids. CDR3 in DNA: TGTGCCAGCAGCCAATCAGTTAGGGAGACCCAGTACTTC. It encodes CASSQSVRETQYF.

V usage is TRBV3-1 and J usage is TRBJ2-3; 9 positions match TRBD2. Losses at the gene ends were 0 bases for V and 7 bases for J; bases not matched to a gene: 14. The CDR3 spans 18 residues. The germline V gene has CDR1 LGHDT and CDR2 YNNKEL (reference sequence). CDR3 in DNA: TGTGCCAGCAGCCAAGATCTTGGGGGAGCTAGCGGGACGTATACGCAGTATTTT. Translation: CASSQDLGGASGTYTQYF.